A single sample is the source of the 8 T cell receptor beta chains below, sequenced in a study of T cell repertoires in cytomegalovirus infection. The antigens for these receptors are not known. TCRdb processed the reads anew with MiXCR; each CDR3 protein has one entry. The sample has around 900,000 distinct CDR3 sequences, around 31% seen once. The material was cultured CD8+ T cells from PBMCs, obtained from culture after CMV antigen stimulation. Receptor source: a human donor in good health (CMV status not recorded). Some clones in this sample may be carry-over from other donors' samples.

The chain recombines TRBV29-1 with TRBJ1-2; D is perhaps TRBD1 (6 bases). CDR1 SQVTM and CDR2 ANQGSEA come from the germline V gene. This CDR3 is built from 15 residues. Trimming stripped 3 bases from V and 3 bases from J, with 17 bases between. CDR3 in amino acids: CSVDQTGPGYYGYTF. As DNA, the CDR3 is TGCAGCGTTGACCAAACAGGGCCCGGCTACTATGGCTACACCTTC. The complete variable domain, with remaining parts taken from reference TRBV29-1 and TRBJ1-2, reads SAVISQKPSRDICQRGTSLTIQCQVDSQVTMMFWYRQQPGQSLTLIATANQGSEATYESGFVIDKFPISRPNLTFSTLTVSNMSPEDSSIYLCSVDQTGPGYYGYTFGSGTRLTVV.

There are a few counts of this clonotype. This chain uses TRBV7-2 with TRBJ1-6; 11 bases match TRBD1. The ends lost 4 bases at V and 2 bases at J; junction bases unmatched: 4. CDR3 length: 17 amino acids. Germline V lookup: CDR1 SGHTA, CDR2 FQGNSA. The CDR3 loop reads CASSSDRGQTYNSPLHF. In DNA, the CDR3 is TGTGCCAGCAGCTCGGACAGGGGGCAAACCTATAATTCACCCCTCCACTTT.

This clonotype was counted a few times. The chain links TRBV11-1 to TRBJ1-5, with unresolved D. The germline V gene has CDR1 SGHAT and CDR2 FQDESV (reference sequence). The CDR3 extends over 14 amino acids. Trimming pared 5 bases from V and 7 bases from J, leaving 15 bases between. The CDR3, as DNA: TGTGCCAGCAGCCAGGCCCCGGCCGGACAGCCCCAGCATTTT. The encoded protein is CASSQAPAGQPQHF.

The rearrangement links TRBV27 to TRBJ2-1, with 9 bases fitting TRBD2. The trim removed 10 bases at V and 8 bases at J, leaving 12 bases unmatched. The length of the CDR3 is 14 residues. Germline values: CDR1 MNHEY, CDR2 SMNVEV (reference sequence). The CDR3 here is CATSGAGGPDEQFF. In nucleotides, the CDR3 is TGTGCCACCTCGGGGGCGGGGGGGCCGGATGAGCAGTTCTTC.

The sample holds one count of this clonotype. The V call is TRBV27, the J call TRBJ1-6, with 10 bases fitting TRBD1. CDR1 MNHEY and CDR2 SMNVEV come from the germline V gene (reference sequence). The V segment lost 4 bases and the J segment 9 bases; nucleotides outside the gene matches: 3. This CDR3 has 14 amino acids. The CDR3 nucleotides read TGTGCCAGCAGTTCGACAGGGGGCATTTCACCCCTCCACTTT. Translated: CASSSTGGISPLHF.

This clonotype occurred a few times. The chain has TRBV6-1 and TRBJ2-1; TRBD1 matches 8 bases. Losses at the gene ends were 4 bases for V and 2 bases for J; bases not matched to a gene: 7. The germline V gene encodes CDR1 MNHNS and CDR2 SASEGT. This CDR3 contains 16 residues. The DNA for the CDR3 is TGTGCCAGCAGTGGCCGACAGGGGCTGGCCTACAATGAGCAGTTCTTC. Translating gives CASSGRQGLAYNEQFF.

The chain's CDR3 is CASSYSMQGSYNEQFF. CDR3 coding DNA: TGTGCCAGCAGTTACTCGATGCAGGGATCATACAATGAGCAGTTCTTC. The genes are TRBV6-5 and TRBJ2-1; possibly TRBD1 for D (5 bases). CDR3 length equals 16 residues. Germline V lookup: CDR1 MNHEY, CDR2 SVGAGI. V shed 0 bases and J shed 4 bases, with 13 bases lying between them.

This clonotype was seen only a few times. This sequence joins TRBV7-9 and TRBJ1-1; possible D gene TRBD1, 6 bases. Trimming pared 9 bases from V and 3 bases from J, leaving 17 bases between. Looked up from germline, CDR1 is SEHNR and CDR2 is FQNEAQ (reference sequence). This CDR3 contains 14 residues. The DNA of the CDR3 is TGTGCCAGTAATGGGGGGGCGTATTACACTGAAGCTTTCTTT. Residues: CASNGGAYYTEAFF.